This T cell receptor (beta chain) was found in a study of blood T cell repertoires in COVID-19. Study-level information: Researchers got acute and convalescent COVID-19 samples from the United States, Italy and Spain. T cells, B-cell-depleted T cells, or PBMCs supplied cDNA or gDNA.

Per the study methods: By means of reference gene primer amplification, nucleated cell counts were estimated. TCRdb keeps only in-frame clones here, not all; method: immunoSEQ multiplex PCR. V, J and clone size were drawn from that table, and D and trimming were deduced from the DNA. The sample records roughly 290,000 clones, roughly 86% being singletons. CDR3 length: 15 residues. The V gene's germline CDR1 is MNHEY and CDR2 SVGAGI. V was pared by 6 bases and J by 8 bases, with 13 bases of the junction left unmatched. The chain employs TRBV6-5 and TRBJ2-1, with 7 bases matching TRBD2. Source material: peripheral blood. The source of this sequence is a woman aged 25 to 39 who had recovered from COVID-19. CDR3 in amino acids: CASSRGKAGSDEQFF. As DNA, the CDR3 is TGTGCCAGCAGCCGGGGAAAAGCGGGATCAGATGAGCAGTTCTTC.